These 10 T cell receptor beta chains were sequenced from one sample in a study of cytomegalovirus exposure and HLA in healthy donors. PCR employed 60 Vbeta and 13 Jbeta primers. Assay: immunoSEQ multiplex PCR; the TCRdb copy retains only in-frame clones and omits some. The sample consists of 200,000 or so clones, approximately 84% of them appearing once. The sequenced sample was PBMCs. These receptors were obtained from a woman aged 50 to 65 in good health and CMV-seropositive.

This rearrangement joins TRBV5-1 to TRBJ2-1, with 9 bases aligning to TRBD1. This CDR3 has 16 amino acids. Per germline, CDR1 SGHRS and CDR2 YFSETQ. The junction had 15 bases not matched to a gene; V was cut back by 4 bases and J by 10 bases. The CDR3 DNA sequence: TGCGCCAGCAGCCAATCCGGGACAGGGACGTCGGGAGAGCAGTTCTTC. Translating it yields CASSQSGTGTSGEQFF.

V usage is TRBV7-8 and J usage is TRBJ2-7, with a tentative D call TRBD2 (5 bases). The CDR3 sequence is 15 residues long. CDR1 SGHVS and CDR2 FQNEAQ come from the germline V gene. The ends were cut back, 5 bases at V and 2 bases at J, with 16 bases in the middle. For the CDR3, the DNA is TGTGCCAGCAGCAAAACGGGATTCCAGACCTACGAGCAGTACTTC. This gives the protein CASSKTGFQTYEQYF.

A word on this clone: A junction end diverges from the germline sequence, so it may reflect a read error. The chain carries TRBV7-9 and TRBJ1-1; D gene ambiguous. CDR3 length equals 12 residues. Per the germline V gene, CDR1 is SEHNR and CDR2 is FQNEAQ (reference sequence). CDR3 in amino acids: CSSSSSYTEAFF. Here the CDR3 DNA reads TGTTCCAGCAGCTCCTCGTACACTGAAGCTTTCTTT.

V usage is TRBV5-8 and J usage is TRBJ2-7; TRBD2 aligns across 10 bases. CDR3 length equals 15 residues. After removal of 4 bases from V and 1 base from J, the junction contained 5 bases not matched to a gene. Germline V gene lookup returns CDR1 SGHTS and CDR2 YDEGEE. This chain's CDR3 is CASSPLAGRSYEQYF. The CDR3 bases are TGTGCCAGCAGCCCACTAGCGGGGCGATCCTACGAGCAGTACTTC.

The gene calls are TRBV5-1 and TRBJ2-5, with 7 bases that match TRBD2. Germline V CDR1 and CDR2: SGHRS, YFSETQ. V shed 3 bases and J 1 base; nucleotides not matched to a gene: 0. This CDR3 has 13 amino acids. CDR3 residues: CASSWTSQETQYF. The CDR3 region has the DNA TGCGCCAGCAGCTGGACTAGCCAAGAGACCCAGTACTTC.

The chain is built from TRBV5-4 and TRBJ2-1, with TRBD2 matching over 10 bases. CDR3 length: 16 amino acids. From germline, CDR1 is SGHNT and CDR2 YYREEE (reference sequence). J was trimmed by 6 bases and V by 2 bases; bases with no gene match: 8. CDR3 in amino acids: CASSFASGGASNEQFF. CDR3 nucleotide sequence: TGTGCCAGCAGCTTCGCAAGCGGGGGGGCGTCCAATGAGCAGTTCTTC.

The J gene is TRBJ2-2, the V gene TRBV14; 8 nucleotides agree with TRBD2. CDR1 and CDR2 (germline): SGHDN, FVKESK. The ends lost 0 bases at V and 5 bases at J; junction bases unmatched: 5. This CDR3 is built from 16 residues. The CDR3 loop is CASSQEVAGITGELFF. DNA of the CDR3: TGTGCCAGCAGCCAAGAAGTAGCGGGGATTACCGGGGAGCTGTTTTTT.

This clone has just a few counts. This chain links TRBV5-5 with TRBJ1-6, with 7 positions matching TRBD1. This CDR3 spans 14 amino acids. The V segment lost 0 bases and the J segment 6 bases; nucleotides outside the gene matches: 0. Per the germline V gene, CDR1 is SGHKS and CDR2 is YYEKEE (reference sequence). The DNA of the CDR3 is TGTGCCAGCAGCTTGGACAGGGGTAATTCACCCCTCCACTTT. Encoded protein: CASSLDRGNSPLHF.

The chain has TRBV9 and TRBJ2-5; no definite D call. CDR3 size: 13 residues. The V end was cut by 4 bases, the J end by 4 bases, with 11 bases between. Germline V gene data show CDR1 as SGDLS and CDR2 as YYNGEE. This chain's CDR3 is CASSPAGGETQYF. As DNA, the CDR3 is TGTGCCAGCAGCCCAGCCGGCGGAGAGACCCAGTACTTC.

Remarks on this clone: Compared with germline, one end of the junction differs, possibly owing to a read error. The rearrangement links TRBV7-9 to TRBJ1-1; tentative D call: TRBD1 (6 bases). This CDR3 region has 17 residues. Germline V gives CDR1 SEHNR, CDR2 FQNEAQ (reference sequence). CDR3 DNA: TGTTCCAGCAGCCTTACAGGGACCCCCCTTTCAAACACTGAAGCTTTCTTT. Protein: CSSSLTGTPLSNTEAFF.